This TCR beta chain originates from a study of T cells in Graves' hyperthyroidism and ophthalmopathy. General study findings and limits: The model identified upcoming ophthalmopathy a median around 7.1 months ahead of onset.

The CDR3 sequence is 16 residues long. Trimming stripped 1 base from V and 2 bases from J, with 15 bases between. Germline assignment: CDR1 DFQATT and CDR2 SNEGSKA (reference sequence). This clonotype was seen ten or more times. What it binds is unknown. TCR beta CDR3 regions were amplified from RNA. The TCR CDR3 was amplified in a first-round RT-PCR using the HTBI primer set. TCRdb analysed the multiplex PCR reads with MiXCR anew, one entry per CDR3 protein. The sample includes fewer than 250,000 distinct CDR3 sequences, roughly 15% of them seen just once. Patients were excluded because of uncontrolled infection, other autoimmune disease, pregnancy or lactation. Out of over 9 ml of fresh peripheral blood came the PBMCs.

The J gene is TRBJ1-3, the V gene TRBV20-1; perhaps TRBD1 as D (5 bases). Sequencing was done on a sample of blood. The TCR sequence derives from a woman aged 18-29 years with Graves' ophthalmopathy. The CDR3 nucleotides are TGCAGTGCTAGAGGGATGGGTTGGGGGGCTGGAAACACCATATATTTT. This sequence encodes CSARGMGWGAGNTIYF.